The rows below give T cell receptor beta chains drawn from one sample of a study of blood T cell repertoires in COVID-19. This table comes from immunoSEQ multiplex PCR, and its TCRdb copy is limited to in-frame clones, with some not included. The sample consists of about 370,000 clones, approximately 90% of them appearing once. What was sequenced was PBMCs or T cells enriched from blood (not recorded which). These receptors all come from a man in his late teens or twenties who had recovered from COVID-19. Both conserved end residues are part of each CDR3. A D gene is named only where the DNA matches it firmly. Clone size is given for some rows only: seen once, a few or many times, or a class if the clone is expanded.

CDR3 DNA: TGCGCCAGCAGCCCCGGACAGGGGCCACTCTCCTACGAGCAGTACTTC; CDR3 protein: CASSPGQGPLSYEQYF; D gene: TRBD1; clone size: .; J gene: TRBJ2-7; V gene: TRBV4-1; CDR3 length: 16
CDR3 DNA: TGCGCCAGCAGCCGGATAGGAGGGGCAGCGGCAGATACGCAGTATTTT; CDR3 protein: CASSRIGGAAADTQYF; D gene: .; clone size: .; J gene: TRBJ2-3; V gene: TRBV5-1; CDR3 length: 16
CDR3 DNA: TGTGCCAGTAGTCCCCGGACAGGGGTTTATGGCTACACCTTC; CDR3 protein: CASSPRTGVYGYTF; D gene: TRBD1; clone size: .; J gene: TRBJ1-2; V gene: TRBV19; CDR3 length: 14
CDR3 DNA: TGTGCCAGCAGCTTGGGTGGGCGGGACAGGTGGAACACTGAAGCTTTCTTT; CDR3 protein: CASSLGGRDRWNTEAFF; D gene: TRBD1; clone size: .; J gene: TRBJ1-1; V gene: TRBV5-6; CDR3 length: 17
CDR3 DNA: TGTGCCAGCAGTTCCCCGACTAGGTGGGTGCCTTGCGAGCAGTACTTC; CDR3 protein: CASSSPTRWVPCEQYF; D gene: .; clone size: .; J gene: TRBJ2-7; V gene: TRBV28; CDR3 length: 16
CDR3 DNA: TGTGCCAGCCATACAGGGGGCAGGATGGGCGGCAATCAGCCCCAGCATTTT; CDR3 protein: CASHTGGRMGGNQPQHF; D gene: TRBD1; clone size: .; J gene: TRBJ1-5; V gene: TRBV19; CDR3 length: 17
CDR3 DNA: TGTGCCTGGAGCCCCGGTAGGAGCATGGGCAATCAGCCCCAGCATTTT; CDR3 protein: CAWSPGRSMGNQPQHF; D gene: .; clone size: .; J gene: TRBJ1-5; V gene: TRBV30; CDR3 length: 16
CDR3 DNA: TGCGCCAGCAGCTTAGCGGGAGTCACCGGGGAGCTGTTTTTT; CDR3 protein: CASSLAGVTGELFF; D gene: TRBD2; clone size: few; J gene: TRBJ2-2; V gene: TRBV5-1; CDR3 length: 14
CDR3 DNA: TGTGCCACAGCGCGACAGGGTCCCTACGAGCAGTACTTC; CDR3 protein: CATARQGPYEQYF; D gene: TRBD1; clone size: .; J gene: TRBJ2-7; V gene: TRBV19; CDR3 length: 13
CDR3 DNA: TGTGCCTGGAGGGCATCGTGGGGACAGGGGGTAAATGGAAACACCATATATTTT; CDR3 protein: CAWRASWGQGVNGNTIYF; D gene: TRBD1; clone size: .; J gene: TRBJ1-3; V gene: TRBV30; CDR3 length: 18
CDR3 DNA: TGTGCCAGCAGCCACCAGGCAATGAACACTGAAGCTTTCTTT; CDR3 protein: CASSHQAMNTEAFF; D gene: .; clone size: few; J gene: TRBJ1-1; V gene: TRBV3-1/TRBV3-2; CDR3 length: 14
CDR3 DNA: TGTGCCAGCAGTTCCCGGGGGGACAATTCACCCCTCCACTTT; CDR3 protein: CASSSRGDNSPLHF; D gene: .; clone size: few; J gene: TRBJ1-6; V gene: TRBV27; CDR3 length: 14
CDR3 DNA: TGTGCCAGCAGCTCATGGCTGGGGGGGGCATCAGATACGCAGTATTTT; CDR3 protein: CASSSWLGGASDTQYF; D gene: .; clone size: once; J gene: TRBJ2-3; V gene: TRBV9; CDR3 length: 16
CDR3 DNA: TGTGCCAGCGGGCAGAGCAATCAGCCCCAGCATTTT; CDR3 protein: CASGQSNQPQHF; D gene: .; clone size: .; J gene: TRBJ1-5; V gene: TRBV6-1; CDR3 length: 12
CDR3 DNA: TGTGCCAGCAGTCCGTGGACAGGGACCGAGCAGTACTTC; CDR3 protein: CASSPWTGTEQYF; D gene: TRBD1; clone size: .; J gene: TRBJ2-7; V gene: TRBV27; CDR3 length: 13
CDR3 DNA: TGTGCCAGCAGTGAATTGGCGGGACTTGAAGCTTTCTTT; CDR3 protein: CASSELAGLEAFF; D gene: .; clone size: .; J gene: TRBJ1-1; V gene: TRBV25-1; CDR3 length: 13
CDR3 DNA: TGTGCCAGCAGCTTGTATCTTGGAGGTCCCAGCTCTGGGGCCAACGTCCTGACTTTC; CDR3 protein: CASSLYLGGPSSGANVLTF; D gene: .; clone size: .; J gene: TRBJ2-6; V gene: TRBV5-5; CDR3 length: 19
CDR3 DNA: TGTGCCAGCAGCTTAGATGAGGCTCTCTATGGCTACACCTTC; CDR3 protein: CASSLDEALYGYTF; D gene: .; clone size: .; J gene: TRBJ1-2; V gene: TRBV11-1; CDR3 length: 14
CDR3 DNA: TGTGCCACCAGCAGAGATGTGCGGGAGAGAGAGACCCAGTACTTC; CDR3 protein: CATSRDVRERETQYF; D gene: TRBD2; clone size: .; J gene: TRBJ2-5; V gene: TRBV15; CDR3 length: 15
CDR3 DNA: TGTGCCAGCAGCAAAGATCTGTTCTACGAGCAGTACTTC; CDR3 protein: CASSKDLFYEQYF; D gene: .; clone size: .; J gene: TRBJ2-7; V gene: TRBV21-1; CDR3 length: 13
CDR3 DNA: TGTGCCAGCAGCTTAGTAGGAGGGTTAGGTACTGAAGCTTTCTTT; CDR3 protein: CASSLVGGLGTEAFF; D gene: .; clone size: .; J gene: TRBJ1-1; V gene: TRBV7-2; CDR3 length: 15
CDR3 DNA: TGTGCCATCAGTACCGGGACTAGCGGGAGAAATGAGCAGTTCTTC; CDR3 protein: CAISTGTSGRNEQFF; D gene: TRBD2; clone size: .; J gene: TRBJ2-1; V gene: TRBV10-3; CDR3 length: 15
CDR3 DNA: TGTGCCAGCAGCTCGGGACACGAGGCGCAGTATTTT; CDR3 protein: CASSSGHEAQYF; D gene: .; clone size: .; J gene: TRBJ2-3; V gene: TRBV28; CDR3 length: 12
CDR3 DNA: TGTGCCAGCAGCCCGCTGGGGGGGGAGCAGTTCTTC; CDR3 protein: CASSPLGGEQFF; D gene: TRBD2; clone size: .; J gene: TRBJ2-1; V gene: TRBV13; CDR3 length: 12
CDR3 DNA: TGTGCCAGCACCACAGGGCCCAGGGGTGAAAAACTGTTTTTT; CDR3 protein: CASTTGPRGEKLFF; D gene: .; clone size: .; J gene: TRBJ1-4; V gene: TRBV2; CDR3 length: 14
CDR3 DNA: TGTGCCAGCAGTTTGGGGGGCGAGCAGTACTTC; CDR3 protein: CASSLGGEQYF; D gene: .; clone size: .; J gene: TRBJ2-7; V gene: TRBV12-3/TRBV12-4; CDR3 length: 11
CDR3 DNA: TGCGCCAGCAGCTTGGGGGCTCGGGGGACCCCACAAGAGACCCAGTACTTC; CDR3 protein: CASSLGARGTPQETQYF; D gene: .; clone size: .; J gene: TRBJ2-5; V gene: TRBV5-1; CDR3 length: 17
CDR3 DNA: TGTGCCAGCAGCTTAAACGGACAGGGGGCTTTCGAGACCCAGTACTTC; CDR3 protein: CASSLNGQGAFETQYF; D gene: TRBD1; clone size: .; J gene: TRBJ2-5; V gene: TRBV7-3; CDR3 length: 16
CDR3 DNA: TGTGCCAGCAGCCAAGACGGGGATTATGGCTCCTACGAGCAGTACTTC; CDR3 protein: CASSQDGDYGSYEQYF; D gene: .; clone size: .; J gene: TRBJ2-7; V gene: TRBV4-2; CDR3 length: 16